This passage covers 29 T cell receptor beta chains from one sample sequenced in a study of blood T cell repertoires in COVID-19. Generated by immunoSEQ multiplex PCR, the TCRdb table keeps only in-frame clones and is missing some. This table holds under 300,000 clones, 87% found once. The sequencing input was PBMCs or T cells enriched from blood (not recorded which). The receptors originated from a woman in her twenties or thirties with acute COVID-19.

The chain joins TRBV4-3 to TRBJ1-4; D remains unclear. V lost 0 bases and J lost 2, with 10 bases in between. There are 16 residues in the CDR3. Germline V CDR1 and CDR2: LGHNA, YSLEER. The CDR3 nucleotides are TGCGCCAGCAGCCAAGACCCAGGATCGACTAATGAAAAACTGTTTTTT. As protein: CASSQDPGSTNEKLFF.

This clone was recorded only once. The CDR3 DNA reads TGTGCCAGTAGTTTCGTGCGGCAACCCCAGCATTTT. It specifies CASSFVRQPQHF. The chain employs TRBV19 and TRBJ1-5; D call uncertain. The germline CDR1 and CDR2 sequences are LNHDA and SQIVND (reference sequence). This CDR3 region has 12 residues. The V end lost 5 bases, the J end lost 10 bases, and 12 bases lay between the germline ends.

This chain links TRBV9 with TRBJ2-2, with 8 bases fitting TRBD1. V shed 3 bases, J shed 0 bases, and the junction held 1 base outside the gene matches. Germline V CDR1 and CDR2: SGDLS, YYNGEE. The CDR3 runs 15 residues. The CDR3 DNA sequence: TGTGCCAGCAGCGCGGACAGGGCGAACACCGGGGAGCTGTTTTTT. It specifies CASSADRANTGELFF.

This sequence joins TRBV2 and TRBJ2-1; D might be TRBD1 (6 bases). The germline V gene encodes CDR1 SNHLY and CDR2 FYNNEI. This CDR3 contains 16 residues. The V end lost 6 bases, the J end lost 6 bases, and 21 bases lay between the germline ends. CDR3 residues: CASRDRTVLVGNEQFF. DNA for the CDR3: TGTGCCAGCAGGGACAGAACTGTTTTGGTAGGCAATGAGCAGTTCTTC.

CDR3: CASSWWEGNEQFF. CDR3 nucleotide sequence: TGCGCCAGCAGCTGGTGGGAGGGGAATGAGCAGTTCTTC. The rearrangement joins TRBV5-1 to TRBJ2-1; 7 nucleotides align to TRBD2. This CDR3 region has 13 residues. From germline, CDR1 is SGHRS and CDR2 YFSETQ. V shed 3 bases, J shed 7 bases, and the junction held 4 bases outside the gene matches.

V gene TRBV28 combines with J gene TRBJ1-1; perhaps TRBD1 as D (5 bases). CDR1 and CDR2 (germline): MDHEN, SYDVKM. The CDR3 is made up of 14 amino acids. The V end lost 5 bases, the J end lost 1 base, and 11 bases lay between the germline ends. The CDR3 coding sequence is TGTGCCAGCAGTCCCCCAGGGAAGAACACTGAAGCTTTCTTT. It specifies CASSPPGKNTEAFF.

This clone has a single count. V is TRBV5-1 and J is TRBJ2-1; 8 bases fit TRBD1. The germline gives CDR1 SGHRS, CDR2 YFSETQ. V was clipped by 0 bases and J by 4 bases; unmatched bases: 0. The CDR3 has 14 residues. The CDR3 sequence is CASSLGQGYNEQFF. The CDR3, as DNA: TGCGCCAGCAGCTTGGGACAGGGGTACAATGAGCAGTTCTTC.

The rearrangement uses TRBV28 and TRBJ2-2, with 8 positions matching TRBD2. Germline V gene sequence: CDR1 MDHEN, CDR2 SYDVKM. After removal of 6 bases from V and 4 bases from J, the junction contained 4 bases not matched to a gene. This CDR3 is 14 amino acids long. This CDR3 reads CASSISGGTGELFF. The CDR3 DNA reads TGTGCCAGCAGCATAAGCGGGGGCACCGGGGAGCTGTTTTTT.

V and J are TRBV5-1 and TRBJ2-3, with TRBD1 matching 7 bases. Losses at the gene ends were 5 bases for V and 0 bases for J; bases not matched to a gene: 6. Germline V gives CDR1 SGHRS, CDR2 YFSETQ. The CDR3 is 15 residues long. The CDR3 nucleotides read TGCGCCAGCAGGGGGACGGGACAGAGCACAGATACGCAGTATTTT. Its protein is CASRGTGQSTDTQYF.

J is TRBJ1-1 and V is TRBV18; D perhaps matches TRBD1 (6 bases). The CDR3 covers 16 residues. The V gene's germline CDR1 is KGHSH and CDR2 LQKENI. V lost 6 bases and J 4 bases, leaving 21 bases between the germline ends. CDR3 sequence reads: CASSLDRLPIPTEAFF. DNA of the CDR3: TGTGCCAGCTCCCTAGACAGGCTTCCGATTCCCACTGAAGCTTTCTTT.

J is TRBJ1-1 and V is TRBV28, with TRBD1 as a possible D gene (5 bases). Germline V gene data show CDR1 as MDHEN and CDR2 as SYDVKM. V gave up 6 bases and J gave up 1 base, with 12 bases separating them. This CDR3 spans 14 amino acids. The CDR3 DNA reads TGTGCCAGCAGGGAACCCGGACAGAACACTGAAGCTTTCTTT. Residues: CASREPGQNTEAFF.

The chain carries TRBV27 and TRBJ1-6; 11 bases are a match to TRBD1. Germline trimming cut 2 bases from V and 5 bases from J; bases unmatched to any gene: 5. Germline V gene lookup returns CDR1 MNHEY and CDR2 SMNVEV (reference sequence). The CDR3 length is 17 residues. CDR3 in amino acids: CASSLGGQGGDNSPLHF. CDR3 nucleotides: TGTGCCAGCAGTTTAGGGGGACAGGGGGGAGATAATTCACCCCTCCACTTT.

The V gene is TRBV19, the J gene TRBJ2-1; TRBD2 matches at 10 bases. The CDR3 consists of 23 residues. Trimming cost V 3 bases and J 1 base; bases outside gene matches: 24. The germline gives CDR1 LNHDA, CDR2 SQIVND (reference sequence). The CDR3 DNA reads as TGTGCCAGTAGTATTTTTGGTAAGAGTTTAGGACTAGCGGAGGCCGGGTCCTACAATGAGCAGTTCTTC. Protein product: CASSIFGKSLGLAEAGSYNEQFF.

The chain has TRBV9 and TRBJ2-7, with D possibly matching TRBD2 (5 bases). V dropped 3 bases and J dropped 0 bases, with 13 bases sitting between them. CDR1 is SGDLS and CDR2 is YYNGEE in the germline V gene. The CDR3 is made up of 15 amino acids. CDR3 sequence reads: CASSARADSSYEQYF. The CDR3 DNA sequence: TGTGCCAGCAGCGCGAGGGCGGATTCCTCCTACGAGCAGTACTTC.

The chain joins TRBV7-8 to TRBJ2-5; D uncertain. With 5 bases removed from V and 2 bases from J, the gap between germline ends came to 3 bases. The CDR3 sequence is 11 residues long. The germline gives CDR1 SGHVS, CDR2 FQNEAQ. The chain's CDR3 is CASSPQETQYF. The CDR3 DNA is TGTGCCAGCAGCCCTCAAGAGACCCAGTACTTC.

The chain employs TRBV6-2 or TRBV6-3 and TRBJ2-1, with 9 positions matching TRBD2. Germline V gives CDR1 MNHEY, CDR2 SVGEGT. The CDR3 is 16 amino acids. V shed 2 bases, J shed 9 bases, and the junction held 11 bases outside the gene matches. CDR3 nucleotides: TGTGCCAGCAGTTACCCCCCGGGCGGGAGGGCCATTGAGCAGTTCTTC. It encodes CASSYPPGGRAIEQFF.

The chain couples TRBV7-9 to TRBJ2-7, with D possibly TRBD1 on 6 matching bases. Trimming took off 3 bases at V and 6 bases at J, with 12 bases between the two ends. The germline gives CDR1 SEHNR, CDR2 FQNEAQ (reference sequence). CDR3 length equals 13 residues. The CDR3 sequence: CASSFGQHGEQYF. As DNA, the CDR3 is TGTGCCAGCAGCTTCGGACAGCATGGCGAGCAGTACTTC.

The chain has TRBV29-1 and TRBJ1-1; the match to TRBD1 covers 11 bases. V shed 5 bases and J 5 bases; nucleotides not matched to a gene: 4. Germline CDR1 is SQVTM and CDR2 is ANQGSEA. The CDR3 sequence is 13 residues long. CDR3 residues: CSVSRDRGTEAFF. The CDR3 bases are TGCAGCGTTAGCCGGGACAGGGGGACTGAAGCTTTCTTT.

The chain is built from TRBV10-3 and TRBJ1-1, with a weak D call TRBD1 (5 bases). The germline V and J ends were trimmed by 6 bases and 7 bases, with 15 bases remaining between them. This CDR3 is 13 amino acids long. CDR1 is ENHRY and CDR2 is SYGVKD in the germline V gene. CDR3 bases: TGTGCCATCAGGATAGGGGAGGACGGTGAAGCTTTCTTT. Its protein is CAIRIGEDGEAFF.

This chain's CDR3 is CASSIGQGRTEAFF. CDR3 coding DNA: TGTGCCAGCAGTATTGGACAGGGAAGGACTGAAGCTTTCTTT. The V call is TRBV2, the J call TRBJ1-1; TRBD1 agrees at 8 bases. Trimming cost V 5 bases and J 5 bases; bases outside gene matches: 7. From germline, CDR1 is SNHLY and CDR2 FYNNEI. This CDR3 has 14 residues.

The rearrangement joins TRBV2 to TRBJ2-2, with 7 bases matching TRBD2. The length of the CDR3 is 15 residues. Trimming cost V 6 bases and J 3 bases; bases outside gene matches: 7. The germline gives CDR1 SNHLY, CDR2 FYNNEI. The CDR3 bases are TGTGCCAGCAGCGATGGGACTACATACACCGGGGAGCTGTTTTTT. Translated, it gives CASSDGTTYTGELFF. Full variable domain (outside the CDR3, taken from reference TRBV2 and TRBJ2-2): EPEVTQTPSHQVTQMGQEVILRCVPISNHLYFYWYRQILGQKVEFLVSFYNNEISEKSEIFDDQFSVERPDGSNFTLKIRSTKLEDSAMYFCASSDGTTYTGELFFGEGSRLTVL.

In regard to this clone: Other DNA sequences in the same sample also yield this CDR3. The chain employs TRBV9 and TRBJ1-1; weak D call: TRBD1 (5 bases). V was shortened by 0 bases and J by 2 bases, with 8 bases between the two germline ends. There are 14 residues in the CDR3. CDR1 and CDR2 from the germline V gene are SGDLS and YYNGEE. CDR3: CASSVVGANTEAFF. Written as DNA, the CDR3 is TGTGCCAGCAGCGTAGTAGGGGCAAACACTGAAGCTTTCTTT. Filled out from reference TRBV9 and TRBJ1-1, the complete variable domain reads DSGVTQTPKHLITATGQRVTLRCSPRSGDLSVYWYQQSLDQGLQFLIQYYNGEERAKGNILERFSAQQFPDLHSELNLSSLELGDSALYFCASSVVGANTEAFFGQGTRLTVV.

This chain links TRBV6-5 with TRBJ1-3; 7 bases align to TRBD1. The junction had 9 bases not matched to a gene; V was cut back by 6 bases and J by 4 bases. This CDR3 spans 15 amino acids. Germline lookup yields CDR1 MNHEY and CDR2 SVGAGI. CDR3 loop: CASRASQGSGNTIYF. The CDR3 nucleotides are TGTGCCAGCAGAGCCTCACAGGGGTCGGGAAACACCATATATTTT.

The chain employs TRBV2 and TRBJ1-2, with 7 bases aligning to TRBD1. The CDR3 contains 17 residues. The germline gives CDR1 SNHLY, CDR2 FYNNEI. With 0 bases clipped from V and 8 bases from J, the junction kept 15 bases outside the gene matches. The CDR3 sequence: CASSEAVGQRRREGYTF. CDR3 nucleotides: TGTGCCAGCAGTGAAGCGGTGGGACAGAGGAGACGTGAGGGCTACACCTTC. The full variable domain, rest sourced from reference TRBV2 and TRBJ1-2, is EPEVTQTPSHQVTQMGQEVILRCVPISNHLYFYWYRQILGQKVEFLVSFYNNEISEKSEIFDDQFSVERPDGSNFTLKIRSTKLEDSAMYFCASSEAVGQRRREGYTFGSGTRLTVV.

The genes are TRBV12-3 or TRBV12-4 and TRBJ2-7; 8 positions agree with TRBD1. The CDR3 spans 13 residues. Trimming at V came to 7 bases and at J to 3 bases, leaving 5 bases not matched to a gene. CDR3 sequence reads: CASKRTGNYEQYF. CDR3 nucleotide sequence: TGTGCCAGCAAGCGGACAGGGAACTACGAGCAGTACTTC.

CDR3: CASSQSTGVQPQHF. The CDR3 DNA sequence: TGTGCCAGCAGCCAATCGACAGGGGTTCAGCCCCAGCATTTT. The rearrangement joins TRBV7-9 to TRBJ1-5, with 8 nucleotides matching TRBD1. The CDR3 runs 14 residues. V lost 5 bases, J lost 6 bases, and 6 bases stayed unmatched. Germline V lookup: CDR1 SEHNR, CDR2 FQNEAQ (reference sequence).

The chain combines TRBV5-1 with TRBJ1-4, with 9 bases identical to TRBD1. Trimming at V came to 4 bases and at J to 8 bases, leaving 6 bases not matched to a gene. This CDR3 spans 14 amino acids. Germline V lookup: CDR1 SGHRS, CDR2 YFSETQ. The CDR3 region has the DNA TGCGCCAGCAGCCCTGCAGGGACAGGGGAAAAACTGTTTTTT. Encoded protein: CASSPAGTGEKLFF.

This clone was detected once. The chain employs TRBV6-5 and TRBJ2-7, with 8 nucleotides matching TRBD2. The CDR3 has 14 amino acids. With V trimmed by 6 bases and J by 4 bases, 8 bases remained unmatched. CDR1 is MNHEY and CDR2 is SVGAGI in the germline V gene. In nucleotides, the CDR3 is TGTGCCAGCAGCTCGGGGCGGGAGGCGTACGAGCAGTACTTC. It encodes CASSSGREAYEQYF.

In nucleotides, the CDR3 is TGTGCCAGCAGTGACTCTGCGACAGGCTCGTATGGCTACACCTTC. This encodes CASSDSATGSYGYTF. The rearrangement joins TRBV6-4 to TRBJ1-2; the D gene is possibly TRBD1 (6 bases). The CDR3 runs 15 residues. V lost 0 bases, J lost 5 bases, and 13 bases lay in between. CDR1 is MRHNA and CDR2 is SNTAGT in the germline V gene.